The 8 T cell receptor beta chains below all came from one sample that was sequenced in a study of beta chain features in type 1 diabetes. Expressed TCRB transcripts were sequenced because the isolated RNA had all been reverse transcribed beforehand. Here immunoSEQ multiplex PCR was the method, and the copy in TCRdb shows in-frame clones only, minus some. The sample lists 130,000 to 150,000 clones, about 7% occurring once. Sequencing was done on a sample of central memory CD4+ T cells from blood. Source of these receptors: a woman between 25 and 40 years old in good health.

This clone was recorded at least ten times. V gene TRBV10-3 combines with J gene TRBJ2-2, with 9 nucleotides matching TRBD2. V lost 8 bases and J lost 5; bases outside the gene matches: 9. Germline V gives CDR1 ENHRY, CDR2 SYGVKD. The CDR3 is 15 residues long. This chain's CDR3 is CAIAASTSGTGELFF. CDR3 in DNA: TGTGCCATCGCTGCTAGTACTAGCGGGACCGGGGAGCTGTTTTTT.

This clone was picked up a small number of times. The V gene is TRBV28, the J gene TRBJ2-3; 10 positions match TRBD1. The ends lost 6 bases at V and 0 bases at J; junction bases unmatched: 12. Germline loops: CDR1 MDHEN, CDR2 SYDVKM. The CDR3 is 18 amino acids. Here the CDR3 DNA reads TGTGCCAGCAGCCCACCGGGACAGGGGTTGTCCAGCACAGATACGCAGTATTTT. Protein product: CASSPPGQGLSSTDTQYF.

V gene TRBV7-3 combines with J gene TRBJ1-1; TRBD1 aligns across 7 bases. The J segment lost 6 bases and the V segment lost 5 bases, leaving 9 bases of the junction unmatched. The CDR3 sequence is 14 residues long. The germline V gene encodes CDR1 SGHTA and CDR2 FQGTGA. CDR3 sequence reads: CASSISGTESEAFF. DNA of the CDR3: TGTGCCAGCAGCATTTCCGGGACAGAGTCTGAAGCTTTCTTT. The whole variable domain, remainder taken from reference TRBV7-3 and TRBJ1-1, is GAGVSQTPSNKVTEKGKYVELRCDPISGHTALYWYRQSLGQGPEFLIYFQGTGAADDSGLPNDRFFAVRPEGSVSTLKIQRTERGDSAVYLCASSISGTESEAFFGQGTRLTVV.

CDR3: CASSPIDTGELFF. CDR3 in DNA: TGTGCCAGCAGCCCCATAGACACCGGGGAGCTGTTTTTT. The V call is TRBV9, the J call TRBJ2-2, with D unclear. Trimming took off 4 bases at V and 3 bases at J, with 7 bases between the two ends. The CDR3 covers 13 residues. Germline CDR1 SGDLS, CDR2 YYNGEE.

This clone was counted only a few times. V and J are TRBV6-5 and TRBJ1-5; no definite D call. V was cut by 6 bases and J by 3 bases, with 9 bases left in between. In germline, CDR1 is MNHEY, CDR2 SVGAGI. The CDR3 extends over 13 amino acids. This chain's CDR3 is CASRRTPNQPQHF. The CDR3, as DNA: TGTGCCAGCAGGAGAACGCCCAATCAGCCCCAGCATTTT.

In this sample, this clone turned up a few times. Written as DNA, the CDR3 is TGTGCCAGCAGTATAGTCCCCCGCACAGATACGCAGTATTTT. Protein: CASSIVPRTDTQYF. V is TRBV28 and J is TRBJ2-3; unclear D gene. The CDR3 covers 14 residues. Germline CDR1 MDHEN, CDR2 SYDVKM. V was clipped by 5 bases and J by 1 base, with 10 bases between them.

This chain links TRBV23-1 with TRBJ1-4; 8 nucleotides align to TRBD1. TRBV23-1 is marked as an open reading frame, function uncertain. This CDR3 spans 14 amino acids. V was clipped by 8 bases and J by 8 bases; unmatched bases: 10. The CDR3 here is CASPKVQGEEKLFF. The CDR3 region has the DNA TGCGCCAGCCCTAAGGTACAGGGGGAAGAAAAACTGTTTTTT.

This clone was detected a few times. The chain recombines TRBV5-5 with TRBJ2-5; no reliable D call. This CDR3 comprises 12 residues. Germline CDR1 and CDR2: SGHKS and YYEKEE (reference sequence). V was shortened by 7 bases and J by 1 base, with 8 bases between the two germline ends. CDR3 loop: CASHQIQETQYF. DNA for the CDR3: TGTGCCAGCCACCAGATCCAAGAGACCCAGTACTTC.